Listed below are T cell receptor beta chains from one sample, sequenced in a study of blood T cell repertoires in COVID-19. Here immunoSEQ multiplex PCR was the method, and the copy in TCRdb shows in-frame clones only, minus some. The sample carries around 160,000 clones, over 80% recorded once. The sample was peripheral blood. The receptors originated from a man older than 75 with acute or convalescent COVID-19. CDR3s include the opening cysteine and the closing phenylalanine or tryptophan. Each record gives: CDR3 DNA, CDR3 protein, V gene, J gene, D gene, clone size. The D gene is left open where the match is weak. Clone size is given for some rows only: seen once, a few or many times, or a class if the clone is expanded.

TGTGCCAGCAGCTGGAGGACAGGGGAGAAGGCCGAGCAGTACTTC	CASSWRTGEKAEQYF	TRBV5-4	TRBJ2-7	TRBD1	.
TGTGCCAGCAGTGAAGGGGACAGGGTTTACGCTGAAGCTTTCTTT	CASSEGDRVYAEAFF	TRBV6-1	TRBJ1-1	TRBD1	.
TGTGCCTGGAGGGACAGGTTCTCTGGAAACACCATATATTTT	CAWRDRFSGNTIYF	TRBV30	TRBJ1-3	TRBD1	.
TGCGCCAGCAGCCCTCACGGGACAACTAATGAAAAACTGTTTTTT	CASSPHGTTNEKLFF	TRBV5-1	TRBJ1-4	.	.
TGTGCCATCAGTGAGCTGGGCGGGGGGCTCGAGCAGTACTTC	CAISELGGGLEQYF	TRBV10-3	TRBJ2-7	TRBD2	.
TGTGCCAGCAGCTTAGATTCGGTTGCCTACGAGCAGTACTTC	CASSLDSVAYEQYF	TRBV7-2	TRBJ2-7	.	.
TGTGCCAGCAGCCAAGGAGCACCCGGCAATCAGCCCCAGCATTTT	CASSQGAPGNQPQHF	TRBV14	TRBJ1-5	.	once
TGTGCCGCTAGCGGGGGGTTCACAGATACGCAGTATTTT	CAASGGFTDTQYF	TRBV28	TRBJ2-3	TRBD2	.
TGTGCCAGCAGCCCTGGACTAGCGGGAGCTCGCACAGATACGCAGTATTTT	CASSPGLAGARTDTQYF	TRBV7-9	TRBJ2-3	TRBD2	.
TGCGCCAGCGGACCTGCGGGAGGTCAGTACAATGAGCAGTTCTTC	CASGPAGGQYNEQFF	TRBV5-1	TRBJ2-1	TRBD2	few
TGTGCCAGCAGTCACCTATTAGCGGGAGGTAGCACAGATACGCAGTATTTT	CASSHLLAGGSTDTQYF	TRBV6-6	TRBJ2-3	TRBD2	.
TGTGCCACCAGCAGAGAAGGGGTCTTGTGGGCTGAAGCTTTCTTT	CATSREGVLWAEAFF	TRBV15	TRBJ1-1	.	.
TGTGCCAGCAGTCTCTTGACTAGCGGGGGACCGGATACGCAGTATTTT	CASSLLTSGGPDTQYF	TRBV27	TRBJ2-3	TRBD2	.
TGTGCCAGCGCTCGACTGGCTACCTACGAGCAGTACTTC	CASARLATYEQYF	TRBV2	TRBJ2-7	.	.
TGTGCCAGTAGTCAGGACAGGAGCTCCTACAATGAGCAGTTCTTC	CASSQDRSSYNEQFF	TRBV19	TRBJ2-1	TRBD1	.
TGTGCCTGGAGACCGAGGGAACCTACCGGGGAGCTGTTTTTT	CAWRPREPTGELFF	TRBV30	TRBJ2-2	.	few
TGCGCCAGTTCCACAGGGCCCATTAATGAAAAACTGTTTTTT	CASSTGPINEKLFF	TRBV4-1	TRBJ1-4	.	.
TGTGCCAGCAGCCGGCGGGGGGTAGAAACTGAAGCTTTCTTT	CASSRRGVETEAFF	TRBV3-1/TRBV3-2	TRBJ1-1	.	.
TGTGCCAGCAGCGCAAGACTAGCGGTTAATGAGCAGTTCTTC	CASSARLAVNEQFF	TRBV7-3	TRBJ2-1	TRBD2	.
TGTGCCATCAGTGGCAGGGGATCGTCGAACACCGGGGAGCTGTTTTTT	CAISGRGSSNTGELFF	TRBV10-3	TRBJ2-2	.	.
TGCGCCAGCAGTGAGTCGCGGGACCAGGGAGAGACCCAGTACTTC	CASSESRDQGETQYF	TRBV10-1	TRBJ2-5	.	.
TGTGCCAGTAGTCTTAGACTCCCCACAGATACGCAGTATTTT	CASSLRLPTDTQYF	TRBV19	TRBJ2-3	.	once
TGTGCCAGCAGTGAAGGGGACAGGGGATATGGCTACACCTTC	CASSEGDRGYGYTF	TRBV6-1	TRBJ1-2	TRBD1	.
TGTGCCAGCTCACCCCAGGAGGGGTCCTACGAGCAGTACTTC	CASSPQEGSYEQYF	TRBV18	TRBJ2-7	.	.
TGTGCCAGCAGTGTAGCGGGGCAAAGCACAGATACGCAGTATTTT	CASSVAGQSTDTQYF	TRBV6-4	TRBJ2-3	TRBD2	.
TGTGCCAGTAGCTTCCGGAGGGGGGAGCGGGGGACCGTTACGCAGTATTTT	CASSFRRGERGTVTQYF	TRBV19	TRBJ2-3	TRBD2	.
TGTGCCAGCAGCGTACTCGGCCACGGCGGAACGCCCCTCCACTTT	CASSVLGHGGTPLHF	TRBV9	TRBJ1-6	.	.
TGTGCCAGCAGCGTCGGGTCCACGACGGCGAACACCGGGGAGCTGTTTTTT	CASSVGSTTANTGELFF	TRBV7-2	TRBJ2-2	.	.
TGTGCCAGCAGCTTAGCAGGAGCGGGAGTTGCCGGGGAGCTGTTTTTT	CASSLAGAGVAGELFF	TRBV11-2	TRBJ2-2	TRBD2	.
TGTGCCAGCAGCCGTCGGAGGAACACTGAAGCTTTCTTT	CASSRRRNTEAFF	TRBV5-6	TRBJ1-1	.	.
TGTGCCAGCAGTCACCCCCTGACGGGAGGCCGGAATGAGCAGTTCTTC	CASSHPLTGGRNEQFF	TRBV25-1	TRBJ2-1	TRBD2	once
TGTGCCAGCAGCACACCGACAGGGGTCCGGACCACAGATACGCAGTATTTT	CASSTPTGVRTTDTQYF	TRBV7-2	TRBJ2-3	TRBD1	.
TGTGCCACCCTGGCGGGCGACTATGGCTACACCTTC	CATLAGDYGYTF	TRBV28	TRBJ1-2	.	.
TGCGCCAGCAGCTTGGACCAATTGGGGCGCAGCACTGAAGCTTTCTTT	CASSLDQLGRSTEAFF	TRBV5-1	TRBJ1-1	.	.
TGTGCCAGCAGCTTAAAAACAATCCGGACTAGCGGGAACAATGAGCAGTTCTTC	CASSLKTIRTSGNNEQFF	TRBV11-3	TRBJ2-1	TRBD2	.
TGTGCCAGCTCACCGGCGGGGTCGAACACCGGGGAGCTGTTTTTT	CASSPAGSNTGELFF	TRBV18	TRBJ2-2	.	.
TGTGCCAGCAGTTACCCAGGGGGCGATGCTTTCTTT	CASSYPGGDAFF	TRBV27	TRBJ1-1	TRBD1	.
TGTGCCAGCAGCTTAGGTGCTAGCGGGAGGTTGTCCGGGGAGCTGTTTTTT	CASSLGASGRLSGELFF	TRBV7-9	TRBJ2-2	TRBD2	.
TGTGCCAGCAGTTACGGTGAGGCTGGGGCCAACGTCCTGACTTTC	CASSYGEAGANVLTF	TRBV6-5	TRBJ2-6	.	.
TGTGCCAGCAGCCCGGGACAGGGGGTAGAAAAACTGTTTTTT	CASSPGQGVEKLFF	TRBV27	TRBJ1-4	TRBD1	.
TGTGCCAGCAGCGCGACTGGGAGCGGTACCGGGGAGCTGTTTTTT	CASSATGSGTGELFF	TRBV13	TRBJ2-2	.	few
TGTGCCAGCAGCTCCCAGAGAGACAGGGACTCCTACAATGAGCAGTTCTTC	CASSSQRDRDSYNEQFF	TRBV7-8	TRBJ2-1	TRBD1	.
TGCAGTGCGGCAAGCACAGATACGCAGTATTTT	CSAASTDTQYF	TRBV20-1	TRBJ2-3	.	.
TGTGCCAGCAGCCCAACAGGGTTTAACCCCCGGGGACTGTTTTTT	CASSPTGFNPRGLFF	TRBV4-2	TRBJ1-4	.	.
TGTGCCAGCAATAGAGGGTACGGCTACACCTTC	CASNRGYGYTF	TRBV2	TRBJ1-2	.	.
TGTGCCAGCAGCTTACTAGCGGGGTCCTACAATGAGCAGTTCTTC	CASSLLAGSYNEQFF	TRBV7-2	TRBJ2-1	TRBD2	.
TGTGCCAGCAGCTTAAACTCCCTCACGGTGGGCACGCAGTATTTT	CASSLNSLTVGTQYF	TRBV7-2	TRBJ2-3	.	.
TGCGCCAGCAGCGAACAGGGGGCGGGAGAGACCCAGTACTTC	CASSEQGAGETQYF	TRBV5-1	TRBJ2-5	TRBD1	.
TGCGCCAGCAGCTTGGGGACGGGATTAAATCAGCCCCAGCATTTT	CASSLGTGLNQPQHF	TRBV5-1	TRBJ1-5	.	.
TGTGCCAGCAGTGAATTATGGGGGGATAATGAAAAACTGTTTTTT	CASSELWGDNEKLFF	TRBV2	TRBJ1-4	.	.
TGTGCCAGTAGTGGTCAGTCGGGACAATCTGTACTTTATGGCTACACCTTC	CASSGQSGQSVLYGYTF	TRBV19	TRBJ1-2	.	few
TGCAGCGTCCGGACTAGCGGAAAGAGCACAGATACGCAGTATTTT	CSVRTSGKSTDTQYF	TRBV29-1	TRBJ2-3	TRBD2	once